The 20 T cell receptor beta chains below all came from one sample that was sequenced in a study of blood T cells in healthy people across ages. A second PCR of 7 to 11 cycles used a sample-barcoded 5' primer and a J-beta primer mix. TCRdb recomputed calls from the 5' RACE reads with MiXCR, one row per CDR3 protein. The profile shows 700,000 to 850,000 distinct CDR3 sequences, about 55% of them singletons. The source material was blood. The receptors come from a man older than 75 in good health.

The gene calls are TRBV9 and TRBJ2-7; D not resolved. The CDR3 runs 13 residues. Germline V gives CDR1 SGDLS, CDR2 YYNGEE. V dropped 0 bases and J dropped 6 bases, with 10 bases sitting between them. The CDR3 loop is CASSVEDGPEQYF. The DNA of the CDR3 is TGTGCCAGCAGCGTAGAAGATGGCCCCGAGCAGTACTTC.

V is TRBV9 and J is TRBJ2-5; the D is unclear. The better agreement between TRBJ2-7 and the DNA end casts doubt on the J call. CDR1 is SGDLS, CDR2 YYNGEE, per germline. The CDR3 is made up of 13 amino acids. This CDR3 is CASSDHRTYEQYF. CDR3 coding DNA: TGTGCCAGCAGCGACCATAGGACCTACGAGCAGTACTTC.

V and J are TRBV27 and TRBJ2-5; 9 bases align to TRBD1. Judging by the DNA end, TRBJ2-7 fits better; the J call may be wrong. The V gene's germline CDR1 is MNHEY and CDR2 SMNVEV (reference sequence). The CDR3 loop spans 12 amino acids. The CDR3 DNA sequence: TGTGCGGGGGGACAGGGAATCTACGAGCAGTACTTC. As protein: CAGGQGIYEQYF.

The CDR3 DNA follows: TGTGCCAGCAGTGAATGGACTAGCGGGAGAAATAAGCAGTTCTTC. Encoded protein: CASSEWTSGRNKQFF. This rearrangement joins TRBV25-1 to TRBJ2-1; 13 nucleotides align to TRBD2. With 1 base clipped from V and 11 bases from J, the junction kept 5 bases outside the gene matches. Germline V gene data show CDR1 as MGHDK and CDR2 as SYGVNS. The CDR3 is 15 residues long.

This chain connects TRBV7-4 to TRBJ2-1; the D gene could be TRBD1 or TRBD2 (6 bases each). CDR1 is SGHVT and CDR2 is SQSDAQ in the germline V gene. The CDR3 loop spans 15 amino acids. V lost 5 bases and J 5 bases, leaving 16 bases between the germline ends. The CDR3 nucleotides read TGTGCCAGCAGCACGAGGGGGGCCAGAGACAATGAGCAGTTCTTC. It translates to CASSTRGARDNEQFF. The entire variable domain, with the rest obtained from reference TRBV7-4 and TRBJ2-1, is as follows: GAGVSQSPRYKVAKRGRDVALRCDSISGHVTLYWYRQTLGQGSEVLTYSQSDAQRDKSGRPSGRFSAERPERSVSTLKIQRTEQGDSAVYLCASSTRGARDNEQFFGPGTRLTVL.

The sample holds a few counts of this clonotype. The chain uses TRBV11-2 and TRBJ2-5, with 12 nucleotides matching TRBD2. V gave up 5 bases and J gave up 1 base; unmatched junction bases: 14. This CDR3 has 19 amino acids. Germline V gene sequence: CDR1 SGHAT, CDR2 FQNNGV. The CDR3, as DNA: TGTGCCAGCAGCCAAAGGGGCCGACTAGCGGGAGAGACCCAAGAGACCCAGTACTTC. Translation gives CASSQRGRLAGETQETQYF.

This rearrangement joins TRBV14 to TRBJ2-7; possibly TRBD2 for D (5 bases). Germline V gene data show CDR1 as SGHDN and CDR2 as FVKESK. Deletions cut 0 bases from V and 7 bases from J, with 19 bases between. This CDR3 has 16 residues. This chain's CDR3 is CASSQDRGATYNEQYF. CDR3 coding DNA: TGTGCCAGCAGCCAAGATCGGGGAGCCACCTACAATGAGCAGTACTTC.

The chain links TRBV6-6 to TRBJ2-1; 12 nucleotides match TRBD2. V lost 10 bases and J lost 6; bases outside the gene matches: 4. The CDR3 extends over 13 amino acids. The germline V gene has CDR1 MNHNY and CDR2 SVGAGI (reference sequence). The CDR3 sequence is CATQTSGGNEQFF. In nucleotides, the CDR3 is TGTGCCACCCAGACTAGCGGGGGCAATGAGCAGTTCTTC.

In its sample, this clonotype was seen a few times. V usage is TRBV10-2 and J usage is TRBJ2-7; D is perhaps TRBD2 (6 bases). CDR1 is WSHSY and CDR2 is SAAADI in the germline V gene. The CDR3 is 12 amino acids. Deletions cut 4 bases from V and 6 bases from J, with 10 bases between. The CDR3 coding sequence is TGCGCCAGCAGTGTGGAGGGGACCGAGCAGTACTTC. The encoded protein is CASSVEGTEQYF.

The chain uses TRBV29-1 and TRBJ1-4; tentative D call: TRBD1 (5 bases). The CDR3 has 12 residues. V was shortened by 5 bases and J by 7 bases, with 11 bases between the two germline ends. CDR1 is SQVTM, CDR2 ANQGSEA, per germline. The CDR3 sequence: CSVRGFGEKLFF. The CDR3 DNA reads TGCAGCGTTAGGGGTTTCGGTGAAAAACTGTTTTTT.

This chain connects TRBV5-1 to TRBJ2-1; D possibly corresponds to TRBD2 (5 bases). This CDR3 has 13 amino acids. Germline CDR1 is SGHRS and CDR2 is YFSETQ. Trimming shortened V by 3 bases and J by 5 bases, and 9 bases separated the two germline ends. CDR3 sequence (DNA): TGCGCCAGCAGCTCGGACTCGAACAATGAGCAGTTCTTC. It codes for CASSSDSNNEQFF.

This clonotype was found a few times. This sequence joins TRBV27 and TRBJ2-5; D could derive from TRBD1 or TRBD2 (5 bases each). CDR1 is MNHEY and CDR2 is SMNVEV in the germline V gene (reference sequence). The V and J ends lost 2 bases and 5 bases respectively, with 15 bases between them. The CDR3 totals 15 residues. CDR3 sequence reads: CASSLRGDRRETQYF. The CDR3 DNA follows: TGTGCCAGCAGTTTACGAGGGGACCGCCGGGAGACCCAGTACTTC.

On this clonotype itself: One end of the junction varies from germline; a read error may be responsible. This rearrangement joins TRBV6-5 to TRBJ2-1; 10 bases are shared with TRBD2. In germline, CDR1 is MNHEY, CDR2 SVGAGI. The CDR3 is made up of 17 amino acids. The DNA for the CDR3 is TGTGCCAGCAGTTACGCGAGCGGGAGGGTAAGATACAAGGAGCAGTTCTTC. As protein: CASSYASGRVRYKEQFF.

The rearrangement links TRBV20-1 to TRBJ1-2, with D perhaps matching TRBD1 (5 bases). Trimming cost V 6 bases and J 5 bases, with 16 bases left between them. This CDR3 spans 13 amino acids. CDR1 and CDR2 from the germline V gene are DFQATT and SNEGSKA (reference sequence). CDR3 region: CSAFLRDGYGYTF. The DNA for the CDR3 is TGCAGTGCATTCCTCCGGGACGGATATGGCTACACCTTC.

This clonotype appeared a few times. This chain uses TRBV5-1 with TRBJ2-1, with D possibly being TRBD1 (6 bases). CDR1 and CDR2 (germline): SGHRS, YFSETQ. The CDR3 contains 12 residues. V shed 3 bases and J shed 11 bases, with 12 bases lying between them. CDR3 DNA sequence: TGCGCCAGCAGCTACCGGACAGAGCAGCAGTTCTTC. Translated: CASSYRTEQQFF.

This clonotype was counted only a few times. V gene TRBV29-1 combines with J gene TRBJ2-1, with TRBD1 matching 8 bases. The CDR3 is 8 amino acids. Germline V lookup: CDR1 SQVTM, CDR2 ANQGSEA. Losses at the gene ends were 6 bases for V and 15 bases for J; bases not matched to a gene: 1. The CDR3 spells CSVTGGFF. The CDR3, as DNA: TGCAGCGTCACAGGGGGGTTCTTC.

This clonotype was detected only once. This chain connects TRBV5-1 to TRBJ2-1; 12 bases match TRBD1. This CDR3 spans 15 amino acids. With V trimmed by 3 bases and J by 7 bases, 5 bases remained unmatched. Germline CDR1 is SGHRS and CDR2 is YFSETQ. As DNA, the CDR3 is TGCGCCAGCAGCTCGGGGACAGGGGGCAGGAATGAGCAGTTCTTC. This translates into CASSSGTGGRNEQFF.

The gene calls are TRBV5-1 and TRBJ2-1; maybe TRBD2 (5 bases). The V gene lost 0 bases and the J gene lost 10 bases, with 14 bases spanning the gap. The germline V gene has CDR1 SGHRS and CDR2 YFSETQ. The CDR3 is 14 residues long. The CDR3 nucleotides read TGCGCCAGCAGCTTGGGGTACGGGGTAGGGGAGCAGTTCTTC. Its translation is CASSLGYGVGEQFF.

This chain uses TRBV5-1 with TRBJ1-2; D is uncertain. Trimming removed 6 bases from V and 0 bases from J, with 12 bases in between. This CDR3 is built from 14 residues. Germline CDR1 SGHRS, CDR2 YFSETQ. CDR3 DNA sequence: TGCGCCAGCAACTCAGCGGAAGCTAACTATGGCTACACCTTC. It specifies CASNSAEANYGYTF.

Concerning this clonotype itself: At one end, the junction sequence differs from germline, possibly due to a read error. This chain joins TRBV12-3 or TRBV12-4 and TRBJ2-4; D is perhaps TRBD2 (5 bases). The CDR3 covers 12 residues. CDR3 amino acids: CASSFLVTGQYF. The CDR3 DNA follows: TGCGCCAGCAGTTTTTTAGTTACGGGGCAGTACTTC.